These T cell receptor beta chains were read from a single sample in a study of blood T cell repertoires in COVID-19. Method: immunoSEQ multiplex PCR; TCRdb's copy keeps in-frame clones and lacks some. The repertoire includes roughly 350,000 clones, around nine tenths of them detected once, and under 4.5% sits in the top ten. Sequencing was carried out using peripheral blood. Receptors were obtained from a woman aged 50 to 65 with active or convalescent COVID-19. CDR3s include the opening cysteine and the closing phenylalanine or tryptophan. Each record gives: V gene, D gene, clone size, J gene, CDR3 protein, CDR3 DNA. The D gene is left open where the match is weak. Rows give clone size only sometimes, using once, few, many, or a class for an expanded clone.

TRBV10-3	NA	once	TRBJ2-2	CATMTENTGELFF	TGTGCCACTATGACAGAGAACACCGGGGAGCTGTTTTTT
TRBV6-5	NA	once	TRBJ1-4	CASSFATNEKLFF	TGTGCCAGCAGTTTCGCAACTAATGAAAAACTGTTTTTT
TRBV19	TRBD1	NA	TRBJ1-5	CASSISRGQANQPQHF	TGTGCCAGTAGTATCTCGAGGGGACAGGCAAATCAGCCCCAGCATTTT
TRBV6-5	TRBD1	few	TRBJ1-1	CASSPRTGSKREAFF	TGTGCCAGCAGCCCCAGGACAGGGTCCAAACGTGAAGCTTTCTTT
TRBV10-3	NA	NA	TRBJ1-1	CAIRGGGVTEAFF	TGTGCCATCAGAGGCGGGGGTGTCACTGAAGCTTTCTTT
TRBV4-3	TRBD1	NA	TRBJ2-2	CASSQARFLGTGSGAGELFF	TGCGCCAGCAGCCAGGCCAGATTCCTCGGGACAGGGAGCGGAGCCGGGGAGCTGTTTTTT
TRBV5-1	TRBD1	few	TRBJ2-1	CASSSGQGFNEQFF	TGCGCCAGCAGCTCGGGACAGGGGTTTAATGAGCAGTTCTTC
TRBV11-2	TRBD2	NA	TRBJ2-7	CASSFPTSGGSYEQYF	TGTGCCAGCAGCTTTCCGACTAGCGGGGGTTCCTACGAGCAGTACTTC
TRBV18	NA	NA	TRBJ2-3	CASSPRQGSTDTQYF	TGTGCCAGCTCACCACGGCAGGGGAGCACAGATACGCAGTATTTT
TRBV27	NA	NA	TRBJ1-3	CASSSTGIGNTIYF	TGTGCCAGCAGTTCCACCGGGATCGGAAACACCATATATTTT
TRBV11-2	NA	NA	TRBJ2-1	CASSLRRDNEQFF	TGTGCCAGCAGCTTGCGGCGTGACAATGAGCAGTTCTTC
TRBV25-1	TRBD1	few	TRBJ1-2	CASSATGFWSAYGYTF	TGTGCCAGCAGTGCGACAGGGTTTTGGTCGGCATATGGCTACACCTTC
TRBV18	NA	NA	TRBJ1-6	CASSPPEGDGSPLHF	TGTGCCAGCTCACCGCCCGAGGGGGACGGTTCACCCCTCCACTTT
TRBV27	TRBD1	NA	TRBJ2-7	CASSWDRGYEQYF	TGTGCCAGCAGCTGGGACAGGGGCTACGAGCAGTACTTC
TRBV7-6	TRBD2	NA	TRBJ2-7	CASSPGTSGGNEQYF	TGTGCCAGCAGCCCAGGGACTAGCGGGGGGAACGAGCAGTACTTC
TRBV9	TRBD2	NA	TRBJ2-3	CASSQTSGSSDTQYF	TGTGCCAGCAGCCAGACTAGCGGGAGTTCAGATACGCAGTATTTT
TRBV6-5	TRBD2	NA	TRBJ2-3	CASRMAGGTDTQYF	TGTGCCAGCAGGATGGCGGGAGGCACAGATACGCAGTATTTT
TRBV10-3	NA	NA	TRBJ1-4	CAISEGQAATNEKLFF	TGTGCCATCAGTGAGGGGCAGGCCGCAACTAATGAAAAACTGTTTTTT
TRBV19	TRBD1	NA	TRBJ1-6	CASWDRGSPLHF	TGTGCCAGTTGGGACAGGGGTTCACCCCTCCACTTT
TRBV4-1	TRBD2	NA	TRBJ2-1	CASSQAGTSGSSYNEQFF	TGCGCCAGCAGCCAAGCCGGGACTAGCGGTAGCTCCTACAATGAGCAGTTCTTC
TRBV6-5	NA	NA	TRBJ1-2	CASSYTHEPQGNGYTF	TGTGCCAGCAGTTACACTCATGAGCCGCAGGGGAATGGCTACACCTTC
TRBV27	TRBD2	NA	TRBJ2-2	CASSLRSGTSGATGELFF	TGTGCCAGCAGTTTACGTTCCGGGACTAGCGGAGCCACCGGGGAGCTGTTTTTT